These 24 T cell receptor beta chains share one sample of origin, sequenced in a study of PD-1 blockade in classical Hodgkin lymphoma. No patient escaped relapse after autologous stem cell transplantation, and brentuximab vedotin exposure varied. Profiling relied on immunoSEQ multiplex PCR, and the TCRdb table lists in-frame clones only, not all of them. The sample yields some 30,000 clones, about two thirds seen once. The sample consisted of peripheral blood mononuclear cells (PBMCs), taken before the second cycle of nivolumab. These receptor sequences come from a human donor with classical Hodgkin lymphoma.

The chain has TRBV4-1 and TRBJ2-3, with a possible D match to TRBD1 (6 bases). CDR3 size: 15 residues. V gave up 0 bases and J gave up 2 bases, with 9 bases separating them. Germline V gives CDR1 MGHRA, CDR2 YSYEKL. CDR3 coding DNA: TGCGCCAGCAGCCAAGATGGACAGAACACAGATACGCAGTATTTT. Protein sequence: CASSQDGQNTDTQYF.

The chain joins TRBV2 to TRBJ1-5; unclear D gene. The V gene's germline CDR1 is SNHLY and CDR2 FYNNEI. The V and J ends lost 8 bases and 1 base respectively, with 9 bases between them. The CDR3 is made up of 13 amino acids. This chain's CDR3 is CASGVQSNQPQHF. CDR3 bases: TGTGCCAGCGGAGTACAAAGCAATCAGCCCCAGCATTTT.

A few counts support this clone. This chain connects TRBV6-4 to TRBJ2-7, with D maybe TRBD2 (5 bases). This CDR3 contains 13 residues. Germline V CDR1 and CDR2: MRHNA, SNTAGT. V lost 5 bases to trimming and J lost 3 bases, with 11 bases between them. The CDR3: CASSYGENYEQYV. The CDR3 region has the DNA TGTGCCAGCAGTTACGGGGAAAACTACGAGCAGTACGTC.

This chain uses TRBV28 with TRBJ2-7; 7 bases line up with TRBD1. The CDR3 runs to 16 residues. Germline V gives CDR1 MDHEN, CDR2 SYDVKM. Trimming cost V 4 bases and J 3 bases; bases outside gene matches: 12. The CDR3 here is CASSSLSTGTSYEQYV. The CDR3 DNA follows: TGTGCCAGCAGTTCCTTATCGACAGGGACCAGCTACGAGCAGTACGTC.

The chain carries TRBV19 and TRBJ1-5; D gene unclear. V dropped 3 bases and J dropped 6 bases, with 27 bases sitting between them. There are 19 residues in the CDR3. The germline V gene encodes CDR1 LNHDA and CDR2 SQIVND (reference sequence). CDR3 protein: CASSIRVLRTLREGQPQHF. The CDR3 DNA sequence: TGTGCCAGTAGTATTCGGGTTCTACGGACTCTCCGGGAAGGTCAGCCCCAGCATTTT.

Only a few counts were recorded for this clone. The J gene is TRBJ2-1, the V gene TRBV11-2; TRBD2 agrees at 8 bases. CDR1 and CDR2 (germline): SGHAT, FQNNGV. This CDR3 contains 14 residues. V trimming: 7 bases; J trimming: 5 bases; junction bases outside the gene matches: 7. The CDR3 nucleotides read TGTGCCAGCAACCCGGGAGGGGGTAACAATGAGCAGTTCTTC. It codes for CASNPGGGNNEQFF. Full variable domain (missing parts from reference TRBV11-2 and TRBJ2-1): EAGVAQSPRYKIIEKRQSVAFWCNPISGHATLYWYQQILGQGPKLLIQFQNNGVVDDSQLPKDRFSAERLKGVDSTLKIQPAKLEDSAVYLCASNPGGGNNEQFFGPGTRLTVL.

The V and J genes are TRBV9 and TRBJ1-3; D remains unclear. Trimming pared 0 bases from V and 0 bases from J, leaving 7 bases between. Looked up from germline, CDR1 is SGDLS and CDR2 is YYNGEE. This CDR3 comprises 15 residues. The CDR3 DNA follows: TGTGCCAGCAGCGTAGGACCTTCCTCTGGAAACACCATATATTTT. Amino acids: CASSVGPSSGNTIYF.

The rearrangement uses TRBV14 and TRBJ2-3, with D perhaps matching TRBD2 (6 bases). CDR1 is SGHDN, CDR2 FVKESK, per germline. Trimming pared 5 bases from V and 1 base from J, leaving 13 bases between. This CDR3 is built from 15 residues. The CDR3 DNA is TGTGCCAGCAGCGGGTACCAGCGGGGCACAGATACGCAGTATTTT. It is translated as CASSGYQRGTDTQYF.

This chain connects TRBV5-6 to TRBJ1-4; the D is unclear. Between the trimmed V and J ends, which lost 3 bases and 3 bases, there was a span of 9 bases. CDR3 length: 14 amino acids. Germline lookup yields CDR1 SGHDT and CDR2 YYEEEE. CDR3 sequence: CASSSYGSNEKLFF. The CDR3 coding sequence is TGTGCCAGCAGCTCGTACGGCTCTAATGAAAAACTGTTTTTT.

The CDR3 DNA sequence: TGTGCCAGCACCAATAGTTCCGCCGGGATACCCACCGTTACCCAGTACTTC. Its protein is CASTNSSAGIPTVTQYF. The rearrangement joins TRBV21-1 to TRBJ2-5; the D call TRBD2 from the table was never checked on the DNA. TRBV21-1 corresponds to a pseudogene. The CDR3 spans 17 residues.

This chain links TRBV2 with TRBJ2-7; 9 bases are shared with TRBD1. Trimming removed 4 bases from V and 4 bases from J; junction bases left unmatched: 5. The CDR3 runs to 14 residues. Germline CDR1 and CDR2: SNHLY and FYNNEI. The DNA for the CDR3 is TGTGCCAGCAGTGGCGGGACAGGGTGGTACGAGCAGTACTTC. Its protein is CASSGGTGWYEQYF.

The genes are TRBV7-2 and TRBJ2-1, with 11 nucleotides matching TRBD1. The CDR3 sequence is 18 residues long. V dropped 5 bases and J dropped 0; count of bases not matched to a gene: 9. CDR1 is SGHTA, CDR2 FQGNSA, per germline. The CDR3 reads CASSLSSGTGGSYNEQFF. The CDR3 DNA reads as TGTGCCAGCAGCCTAAGCTCCGGGACAGGGGGCTCCTACAATGAGCAGTTCTTC.

The CDR3 protein is CASNPAGSYNEQFF. CDR3 nucleotide sequence: TGTGCCAGTAATCCGGCAGGAAGCTACAATGAGCAGTTCTTC. J is TRBJ2-1 and V is TRBV19; D remains unclear. This CDR3 is 14 amino acids long. CDR1 and CDR2 (germline): LNHDA, SQIVND (reference sequence). Trimming left V 7 bases short and J 3 bases short, with 13 bases between.

The chain is built from TRBV6-5 and TRBJ1-1; maybe TRBD1 (5 bases). V lost 4 bases, J lost 4 bases, and 16 bases lay in between. The CDR3 loop spans 15 amino acids. The germline gives CDR1 MNHEY, CDR2 SVGAGI. CDR3 sequence reads: CASSWFQGSVTEAFF. As DNA, the CDR3 is TGTGCCAGCAGTTGGTTTCAGGGTTCGGTCACTGAAGCTTTCTTT.

The chain joins TRBV2 to TRBJ2-6; D is undetermined. Per the germline V gene, CDR1 is SNHLY and CDR2 is FYNNEI. Trimming cost V 4 bases and J 1 base, with 8 bases left between them. The CDR3 loop spans 15 amino acids. The CDR3 reads CASSGLFSGANVLTF. For the CDR3, the DNA is TGTGCCAGCAGTGGTCTTTTTTCTGGGGCCAACGTCCTGACTTTC.

The J gene is TRBJ1-5, the V gene TRBV7-4; possibly TRBD1 for D (5 bases). This CDR3 contains 17 residues. Germline values: CDR1 SGHVT, CDR2 SQSDAQ. Trimming pared 1 base from V and 0 bases from J, leaving 13 bases between. The CDR3, as DNA: TGTGCCAGCAGCTTAGGGCAGGGTGATTGTAGCAATCAGCCCCAGCATTTT. Its translation: CASSLGQGDCSNQPQHF. Combining the CDR3 with reference TRBV7-4 and TRBJ1-5 gives the whole variable domain GAGVSQSPRYKVAKRGRDVALRCDSISGHVTLYWYRQTLGQGSEVLTYSQSDAQRDKSGRPSGRFSAERPERSVSTLKIQRTEQGDSAVYLCASSLGQGDCSNQPQHFGDGTRLSIL.

The gene calls are TRBV6-5 and TRBJ2-6; TRBD1 might be the D (5 bases). V was clipped by 5 bases and J by 4 bases, with 12 bases between them. The length of the CDR3 is 15 residues. CDR1 MNHEY and CDR2 SVGAGI come from the germline V gene. CDR3 residues: CASSLTDGGANVLTF. CDR3 sequence (DNA): TGTGCCAGCAGTCTGACAGATGGGGGGGCCAACGTCCTGACTTTC.

The rearrangement joins TRBV5-6 to TRBJ1-2, with D maybe TRBD1 (5 bases). Per germline, CDR1 SGHDT and CDR2 YYEEEE. The CDR3 is made up of 13 amino acids. V lost 2 bases, J lost 2 bases, and 7 bases lay in between. The CDR3 loop reads CASSFRENYGYTF. The CDR3 DNA is TGTGCCAGCAGCTTCAGGGAGAACTATGGCTACACCTTC.

The V gene is TRBV2, the J gene TRBJ1-5; D is unclear. Germline-derived CDR1 and CDR2 are SNHLY and FYNNEI. This CDR3 is 13 amino acids long. Deletions cut 3 bases from V and 3 bases from J, with 6 bases between. The CDR3 region has the DNA TGTGCCAGCAGTGACAGACCCAATCAGCCCCAGCATTTT. Its protein product is CASSDRPNQPQHF.

The chain uses TRBV4-3 and TRBJ1-6, with D possibly TRBD1 on 5 matching bases. The V gene lost 0 bases and the J gene lost 6 bases, with 9 bases spanning the gap. CDR1 and CDR2 (germline): LGHNA, YSLEER. This CDR3 has 15 residues. CDR3 sequence (DNA): TGCGCCAGCAGCCAAGATTGGCAGGGTAATTCACCCCTCCACTTT. This encodes CASSQDWQGNSPLHF.

The chain is built from TRBV4-1 and TRBJ1-2; tentatively, D is TRBD1 (5 bases). The CDR3 sequence is 16 residues long. V was trimmed by 1 base and J by 1 base, leaving 13 bases between them. Per the germline V gene, CDR1 is MGHRA and CDR2 is YSYEKL. The CDR3: CASSQVGRSYNYGYTF. The DNA of the CDR3 is TGCGCCAGCAGCCAAGTGGGACGGAGCTATAACTATGGCTACACCTTC.

This CDR3 is CASSPGTANQPQHF. In DNA, the CDR3 is TGCGCCAGCAGCCCCGGGACAGCGAATCAGCCCCAGCATTTT. This chain connects TRBV5-1 to TRBJ1-5, with 7 bases aligning to TRBD1. The V segment lost 4 bases and the J segment 4 bases; nucleotides outside the gene matches: 5. This CDR3 contains 14 residues. Germline CDR1 and CDR2: SGHRS and YFSETQ.

This clone was picked up a small number of times. V is TRBV7-9 and J is TRBJ2-3; 9 positions agree with TRBD2. V dropped 2 bases and J dropped 3; count of bases not matched to a gene: 3. The length of the CDR3 is 15 residues. Germline V lookup: CDR1 SEHNR, CDR2 FQNEAQ (reference sequence). CDR3 sequence (DNA): TGTGCCAGCAGCTTATTTCTAGCGGGAACAGATACGCAGTATTTT. It yields the protein CASSLFLAGTDTQYF.

CDR3 nucleotides: TGTGCCACTCCCCCGACGGGAGAGGCGACCCAGTACTTC. Amino acid sequence: CATPPTGEATQYF. The gene calls are TRBV6-1 and TRBJ2-5, with D possibly being TRBD2 (6 bases). The CDR3 has 13 residues. Trimming took 10 bases from V and 7 from J, leaving 19 bases between them. Per the germline V gene, CDR1 is MNHNS and CDR2 is SASEGT.